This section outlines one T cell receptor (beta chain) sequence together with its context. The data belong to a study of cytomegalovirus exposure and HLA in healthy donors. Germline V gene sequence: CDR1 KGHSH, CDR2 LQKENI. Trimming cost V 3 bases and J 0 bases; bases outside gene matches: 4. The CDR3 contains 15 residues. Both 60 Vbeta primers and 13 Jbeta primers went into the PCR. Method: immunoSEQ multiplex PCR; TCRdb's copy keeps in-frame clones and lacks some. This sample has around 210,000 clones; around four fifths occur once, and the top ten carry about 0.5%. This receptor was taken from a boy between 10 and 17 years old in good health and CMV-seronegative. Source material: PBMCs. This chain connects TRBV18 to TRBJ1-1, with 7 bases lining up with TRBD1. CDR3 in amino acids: CASSPGQIMNTEAFF. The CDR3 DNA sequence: TGTGCCAGCTCACCGGGACAGATTATGAACACTGAAGCTTTCTTT.